Listed here are 29 T cell receptor beta chains from one sample, sequenced in a study of T cells in Graves' hyperthyroidism and ophthalmopathy. Amplified TCR beta CDR3 regions derived from RNA transcripts. First-round RT-PCR targeting the TCR CDR3 was performed with the HTBI primer set. TCRdb redid the calling of the multiplex PCR reads with MiXCR, one entry per CDR3 protein. The data show 330,000 or so distinct CDR3 sequences, roughly a fifth seen once. The source material was blood. These TCRs come from a man aged 50-60 years with Graves' ophthalmopathy.

The rearrangement uses TRBV28 and TRBJ2-7; 14 positions agree with TRBD2. CDR3 size: 17 residues. Germline V gene data show CDR1 as MDHEN and CDR2 as SYDVKM. The J segment lost 4 bases and the V segment lost 5 bases, leaving 10 bases of the junction unmatched. The CDR3 region is CASSRLTGLAGEYEQYF. The CDR3, as DNA: TGTGCCAGCAGTCGCCTGACGGGACTAGCGGGAGAGTACGAGCAGTACTTC.

In its sample, this clonotype was seen many times. The chain joins TRBV11-2 to TRBJ2-7; 10 positions match TRBD2. Germline CDR1 is SGHAT and CDR2 is FQNNGV. This CDR3 comprises 18 residues. V lost 6 bases, J lost 1 base, and 15 bases stayed unmatched. CDR3 nucleotides: TGTGCCAGCAGGAGAAGCGGGAGGGCGGGCCCTTCTTCCTACGAGCAGTACTTC. It translates to CASRRSGRAGPSSYEQYF. The full variable domain, rest sourced from reference TRBV11-2 and TRBJ2-7, is EAGVAQSPRYKIIEKRQSVAFWCNPISGHATLYWYQQILGQGPKLLIQFQNNGVVDDSQLPKDRFSAERLKGVDSTLKIQPAKLEDSAVYLCASRRSGRAGPSSYEQYFGPGTRLTVT.

This clonotype was seen a few times. The gene calls are TRBV5-4 and TRBJ1-2; no firm D call. Trimming shortened V by 6 bases and J by 4 bases, and 16 bases separated the two germline ends. The CDR3 consists of 14 residues. Germline values: CDR1 SGHNT, CDR2 YYREEE (reference sequence). The CDR3 reads CASTAVTRIYGYTF. For the CDR3, the DNA is TGTGCCAGCACGGCGGTGACCCGGATCTATGGCTACACCTTC. The variable domain in full, completed from reference TRBV5-4 and TRBJ1-2, reads ETGVTQSPTHLIKTRGQQVTLRCSSQSGHNTVSWYQQALGQGPQFIFQYYREEENGRGNFPPRFSGLQFPNYSSELNVNALELDDSALYLCASTAVTRIYGYTFGSGTRLTVV.

This clonotype was seen only a few times. The chain employs TRBV20-1 and TRBJ1-1, with D hard to call. V gave up 6 bases and J gave up 0 bases, with 14 bases separating them. The length of the CDR3 is 14 residues. Germline V lookup: CDR1 DFQATT, CDR2 SNEGSKA (reference sequence). The CDR3 nucleotides are TGCAGTGCCGCCCCCGGACTTATGAACACTGAAGCTTTCTTT. Translation: CSAAPGLMNTEAFF.

The V and J genes are TRBV20-1 and TRBJ2-7, with 9 bases matching TRBD2. Per germline, CDR1 DFQATT and CDR2 SNEGSKA (reference sequence). CDR3 length equals 13 residues. J was trimmed by 2 bases and V by 6 bases; bases with no gene match: 5. The CDR3 DNA reads TGCAGTGCCTCGACTAGCGGAACCTACGAGCAGTACTTC. This codes for CSASTSGTYEQYF.

In this sample, this clonotype turned up many times. The chain has TRBV5-5 and TRBJ2-1, with 8 positions matching TRBD2. CDR1 and CDR2 (germline): SGHKS, YYEKEE (reference sequence). Trimming cost V 3 bases and J 9 bases; bases outside gene matches: 11. CDR3 size: 15 residues. The CDR3 spells CASSWTGTRVGEQFF. In DNA form, the CDR3 reads TGTGCCAGCAGCTGGACCGGGACTAGAGTGGGTGAGCAGTTCTTC.

This clonotype has at least ten counts. The J gene is TRBJ1-1, the V gene TRBV29-1, with unresolved D. The V gene's germline CDR1 is SQVTM and CDR2 ANQGSEA. The CDR3 spans 14 residues. The V end was cut by 3 bases, the J end by 4 bases, with 15 bases between. The CDR3 here is CSVERSGHGTEAFF. DNA for the CDR3: TGCAGCGTTGAGCGGTCAGGTCACGGCACTGAAGCTTTCTTT.

The chain links TRBV29-1 to TRBJ1-1, with a tentative D call TRBD1 (5 bases). The CDR3 has 12 amino acids. Trimming took 2 bases from V and 7 from J, leaving 11 bases between them. The germline gives CDR1 SQVTM, CDR2 ANQGSEA. This CDR3 reads CSVERGIGEAFF. CDR3 nucleotide sequence: TGCAGCGTTGAAAGGGGCATTGGTGAAGCTTTCTTT.

A few counts support this clonotype. The chain is built from TRBV13 and TRBJ2-4; 8 bases are shared with TRBD1. Germline CDR1 reads PRHDT; CDR2 reads FYEKMQ (reference sequence). CDR3 length equals 19 residues. Losses at the gene ends were 4 bases for V and 8 bases for J; bases not matched to a gene: 22. In nucleotides, the CDR3 is TGTGCCAGCAGCTCTAGTCTTGAGGACTCGGGACAGGTCTTTTACATTCAGTACTTC. Amino acid sequence: CASSSSLEDSGQVFYIQYF.

This clonotype was counted at least ten times. The V call is TRBV2, the J call TRBJ2-3, with TRBD2 matching over 8 bases. The CDR3 extends over 15 amino acids. Germline trimming cut 8 bases from V and 3 bases from J; bases unmatched to any gene: 10. The germline V gene has CDR1 SNHLY and CDR2 FYNNEI. The CDR3 DNA follows: TGTGCCAGCCTTATAACGGGAGGGCCAACAGATACGCAGTATTTT. Amino acid sequence: CASLITGGPTDTQYF.

This clonotype has just a few counts. CDR3 sequence: CSATAGAGQPQHF. Written as DNA, the CDR3 is TGCAGTGCTACTGCAGGGGCTGGTCAGCCCCAGCATTTT. The chain has TRBV20-1 and TRBJ1-5; a possible D gene is TRBD1 (6 bases). CDR1 DFQATT and CDR2 SNEGSKA come from the germline V gene (reference sequence). This CDR3 spans 13 amino acids. Trimming stripped 4 bases from V and 6 bases from J, with 13 bases between.

This clonotype was seen ten or more times. The rearrangement joins TRBV20-1 to TRBJ2-5; D remains ambiguous. This CDR3 has 12 residues. The V and J ends lost 7 bases and 0 bases respectively, with 9 bases between them. In germline, CDR1 is DFQATT, CDR2 SNEGSKA (reference sequence). The CDR3 nucleotides read TGCAGTGTCCTACCCGACCAAGAGACCCAGTACTTC. It encodes CSVLPDQETQYF.

This clonotype came up many times. The chain joins TRBV2 to TRBJ1-4, with unresolved D. The V and J ends lost 3 bases and 0 bases respectively, with 11 bases between them. The germline V gene encodes CDR1 SNHLY and CDR2 FYNNEI. The CDR3 runs to 16 residues. This CDR3 reads CASSEAGRTTNEKLFF. As DNA, the CDR3 is TGTGCCAGCAGTGAGGCCGGAAGAACAACTAATGAAAAACTGTTTTTT.

This rearrangement joins TRBV27 to TRBJ1-5; D unresolved. V lost 6 bases to trimming and J lost 4 bases, with 16 bases between them. Germline CDR1 MNHEY, CDR2 SMNVEV (reference sequence). The CDR3 is 15 residues long. The CDR3 DNA sequence: TGTGCCAGCAGCCCAAGAGAAGGTCGGAATCAGCCCCAGCATTTT. Amino acid sequence: CASSPREGRNQPQHF.

At least ten counts were recorded for this clonotype. This chain uses TRBV5-1 with TRBJ2-2; TRBD1 matches 8 bases. Germline V CDR1 and CDR2: SGHRS, YFSETQ. CDR3 size: 15 residues. V shed 4 bases and J 4 bases; nucleotides not matched to a gene: 6. CDR3 amino acids: CASSKQGDGTGELFF. Here the CDR3 DNA reads TGCGCCAGCAGCAAACAGGGGGACGGCACCGGGGAGCTGTTTTTT.

This clonotype was seen a few times. CDR3: CASSLPGYGYTF. The CDR3, as DNA: TGTGCCAGCAGTTTACCAGGCTATGGCTACACCTTC. This chain connects TRBV28 to TRBJ1-2, with D unresolved. The CDR3 runs to 12 residues. The germline gives CDR1 MDHEN, CDR2 SYDVKM. V dropped 2 bases and J dropped 4 bases, with 5 bases sitting between them.

This clonotype was observed at least ten times. The rearrangement joins TRBV12-3 or TRBV12-4 to TRBJ2-1, with 7 bases identical to TRBD1. The V segment lost 3 bases and the J segment 14 bases; nucleotides outside the gene matches: 10. This CDR3 is 13 amino acids long. The CDR3 DNA follows: TGTGCCAGCAGTTTGGCCGGGACAGAACTGAAGTTCTTC. Its translation is CASSLAGTELKFF.

With regard to this clonotype: One end of the junction fails to match germline, which may point to a read error. This chain links TRBV7-7 with TRBJ2-7; D is possibly TRBD1 (6 bases). CDR1 and CDR2 from the germline V gene are SSHAT and FNYEAQ (reference sequence). The CDR3 totals 14 residues. This CDR3 is CASSQDSYSYEQYF. CDR3 in DNA: TGTGCTAGCAGCCAGGACAGTTACTCCTACGAGCAGTACTTC.

This clonotype was detected ten times or more. V and J are TRBV3-1 and TRBJ2-5; possibly TRBD2 for D (6 bases). The CDR3 extends over 15 amino acids. The germline V gene has CDR1 LGHDT and CDR2 YNNKEL (reference sequence). Trimming removed 0 bases at V and 1 base at J, with 9 bases between. The CDR3 DNA reads TGTGCCAGCAGCCAAGATCGGGGGTCCCAAGAGACCCAGTACTTC. Protein: CASSQDRGSQETQYF.

The J gene is TRBJ2-3, the V gene TRBV6-9, with 8 bases that match TRBD2. Germline CDR1 is MNHGY and CDR2 is SVAAGI. Trimming took 3 bases from V and 1 from J; bases not matched to a gene: 6. There are 16 residues in the CDR3. The CDR3 DNA reads TGTGCCAGCAGTTACCGGGGGGGATCTGGCACAGATACGCAGTATTTT. Translating it yields CASSYRGGSGTDTQYF.

Worth noting for this clonotype: At one end the junction does not follow the germline gene, possibly because of a read error. The DNA of the CDR3 is TGCGCCAGCAGGGATCTAGCGGGACGTACCTACGAGCAGTACTTC. Protein sequence: CASRDLAGRTYEQYF. The gene calls are TRBV7-9 and TRBJ2-7; the match to TRBD2 covers 9 bases. Per germline, CDR1 SEHNR and CDR2 FQNEAQ (reference sequence). The CDR3 consists of 15 residues.

The chain is built from TRBV30 and TRBJ2-1; D is undetermined. Germline lookup yields CDR1 GTSNPN and CDR2 SVGIG (reference sequence). The CDR3 has 13 amino acids. V lost 4 bases and J lost 6, with 13 bases in between. The CDR3 sequence is CAWKYGLRNEQFF. In DNA form, the CDR3 reads TGTGCCTGGAAATACGGGTTACGCAATGAGCAGTTCTTC.

There are many counts of this clonotype. Compared with germline, one end of the junction differs, possibly owing to a read error. The chain uses TRBV7-7 and TRBJ2-5; possibly TRBD2 for D (6 bases). Germline loops: CDR1 SSHAT, CDR2 FNYEAQ (reference sequence). This CDR3 has 15 amino acids. Here the CDR3 reads CASSPGGGSRETQYF. The CDR3 DNA reads as TGTGCTAGCAGCCCCGGGGGAGGCTCGCGGGAGACCCAGTACTTC.

This chain joins TRBV10-3 and TRBJ2-1, with TRBD2 identical over 16 bases. The CDR3 runs 16 residues. From germline, CDR1 is ENHRY and CDR2 SYGVKD. V shed 2 bases, J shed 10 bases, and the junction held 5 bases outside the gene matches. This CDR3 is CAISEPGLAGGDEQFF. DNA for the CDR3: TGTGCCATCAGTGAGCCGGGACTAGCGGGAGGGGACGAGCAGTTCTTC.

This clonotype was counted a few times. The CDR3 spells CSPPPGQGFHQPQHF. The CDR3 coding sequence is TGCAGCCCCCCCCCGGGACAGGGTTTTCATCAGCCCCAGCATTTT. The chain carries TRBV29-1 and TRBJ1-5; 9 bases match TRBD1. Per germline, CDR1 SQVTM and CDR2 ANQGSEA. The V and J ends lost 8 bases and 5 bases, in that order; junction bases with no gene match: 13. This CDR3 is built from 15 residues.

V is TRBV20-1 and J is TRBJ1-2; 7 bases line up with TRBD1. With 0 bases clipped from V and 8 bases from J, the junction kept 12 bases outside the gene matches. This CDR3 has 15 residues. The germline V gene encodes CDR1 DFQATT and CDR2 SNEGSKA (reference sequence). CDR3 protein: CSARDGPEGAEGYTF. CDR3 DNA sequence: TGCAGTGCTAGAGATGGCCCGGAGGGGGCGGAGGGCTACACCTTC.

The chain joins TRBV28 to TRBJ1-5; possible D gene TRBD1, 6 bases. The germline V gene encodes CDR1 MDHEN and CDR2 SYDVKM. Trimming removed 5 bases from V and 3 bases from J, with 14 bases in between. CDR3 length equals 15 residues. CDR3 sequence (DNA): TGTGCCAGCAGTCGTGAAGACAGGCCCAATCAGCCCCAGCATTTT. This translates into CASSREDRPNQPQHF.

J is TRBJ2-5 and V is TRBV3-1; D not certain. Trimming left V 5 bases short and J 1 base short, with 14 bases between. Germline V CDR1 and CDR2: LGHDT, YNNKEL (reference sequence). CDR3 length: 15 amino acids. CDR3 coding DNA: TGTGCCAGCAGCGTTTCGTGGGCGCCCCAAGAGACCCAGTACTTC. Translating it yields CASSVSWAPQETQYF.

This clonotype was observed many times. The rearrangement links TRBV5-1 to TRBJ2-1; D perhaps matches TRBD2 (6 bases). The CDR3 covers 16 residues. CDR1 is SGHRS, CDR2 YFSETQ, per germline. V was cut by 0 bases and J by 4 bases, with 14 bases left in between. The CDR3: CASSLAVGGSYNEQFF. Written as DNA, the CDR3 is TGCGCCAGCAGCTTGGCCGTGGGAGGAAGTTACAATGAGCAGTTCTTC.